A single sample is the source of the 29 T cell receptor beta chains below, sequenced in a study of neoadjuvant anti-PD-1 for oral cavity cancer. This table comes from immunoSEQ multiplex PCR, and its TCRdb copy is limited to in-frame clones, with some not included. Counted here are 10,000 to 11,000 clones, more than 45% occurring once; the ten biggest clones make up 26%. Material: tumor tissue, obtained before nivolumab (anti-PD-1) treatment. The receptors here all came from a person aged 35-80 years with oral cavity squamous cell carcinoma.

The table lists this clone with a few counts. This chain joins TRBV5-1 and TRBJ1-5; D remains unclear. Deletions cut 4 bases from V and 3 bases from J, with 14 bases between. The CDR3 has 15 residues. CDR1 and CDR2 (germline): SGHRS, YFSETQ. CDR3 sequence: CASSIAPDYNQPQHF. CDR3 sequence (DNA): TGCGCCAGCAGCATTGCCCCTGATTACAATCAGCCCCAGCATTTT. The variable domain in full, completed from reference TRBV5-1 and TRBJ1-5, reads KAGVTQTPRYLIKTRGQQVTLSCSPISGHRSVSWYQQTPGQGLQFLFEYFSETQRNKGNFPGRFSGRQFSNSRSEMNVSTLELGDSALYLCASSIAPDYNQPQHFGDGTRLSIL.

The J gene is TRBJ2-6, the V gene TRBV11-2; no firm D call. The CDR3 is 14 amino acids. CDR1 and CDR2 (germline): SGHAT, FQNNGV. Trimming took 2 bases from V and 4 from J, leaving 6 bases between them. The CDR3 protein is CASSLSGGANVLTF. The DNA for the CDR3 is TGTGCCAGCAGCTTATCGGGCGGGGCCAACGTCCTGACTTTC.

This clone turned up a few times. The chain is built from TRBV7-6 and TRBJ1-6; 10 nucleotides align to TRBD1. V lost 3 bases, J lost 8 bases, and 4 bases stayed unmatched. The CDR3 is made up of 15 amino acids. Germline CDR1 and CDR2: SGHVS and FNYEAQ. As DNA, the CDR3 is TGTGCCAGCAGCTTGGGACAGGGGAATCATTCACCCCTCCACTTT. It yields the protein CASSLGQGNHSPLHF.

The rearrangement uses TRBV7-8 and TRBJ1-2; D perhaps matches TRBD1 (6 bases). Germline lookup yields CDR1 SGHVS and CDR2 FQNEAQ. V was clipped by 3 bases and J by 3 bases, with 20 bases between them. CDR3 length: 17 residues. The DNA for the CDR3 is TGTGCCAGCAGCTTGTGGGGACAACCCGAGGTGGACTATGGCTACACCTTC. It translates to CASSLWGQPEVDYGYTF.

The table lists this clone with a few counts. The J gene is TRBJ1-2, the V gene TRBV27; TRBD1 might be the D (5 bases). CDR3 length: 13 residues. Germline CDR1 and CDR2: MNHEY and SMNVEV (reference sequence). Trimming took off 4 bases at V and 10 bases at J, with 16 bases between the two ends. In nucleotides, the CDR3 is TGTGCCAGCAGTTCGACAGCCCGCCAACCCTACACCTTC. Translating gives CASSSTARQPYTF.

V usage is TRBV4-3 and J usage is TRBJ1-2; D might be TRBD1 (5 bases). This CDR3 spans 14 amino acids. Between the trimmed V and J ends, which lost 1 base and 8 bases, there was a span of 14 bases. Germline lookup yields CDR1 LGHNA and CDR2 YSLEER. CDR3: CASSQGGGARGYTF. The CDR3 DNA is TGCGCCAGCAGCCAAGGCGGAGGGGCGCGGGGCTACACCTTC.

The chain couples TRBV10-3 to TRBJ2-7; 13 bases are shared with TRBD2. Losses at the gene ends were 8 bases for V and 2 bases for J; bases not matched to a gene: 12. CDR3 length equals 17 residues. The germline V gene has CDR1 ENHRY and CDR2 SYGVKD. CDR3: CAIRGMGLAGSAYEQYF. In DNA form, the CDR3 reads TGTGCCATCCGAGGGATGGGACTAGCGGGGAGTGCCTACGAGCAGTACTTC.

The chain combines TRBV6-6 with TRBJ1-5, with unresolved D. V was cut by 0 bases and J by 4 bases, with 10 bases left in between. There are 15 residues in the CDR3. Germline V gene data show CDR1 as MNHNY and CDR2 as SVGAGI (reference sequence). The CDR3 nucleotides are TGTGCCAGCAGTTACTCGGTCTCCGGTAATCAGCCCCAGCATTTT. Its translation is CASSYSVSGNQPQHF.

The V call is TRBV27, the J call TRBJ2-7; the D gene is possibly TRBD2 (7 bases). The CDR3 consists of 16 residues. The V end was cut by 2 bases, the J end by 3 bases, with 17 bases between. Per germline, CDR1 MNHEY and CDR2 SMNVEV (reference sequence). The CDR3 nucleotides are TGTGCCAGCAGTTTAAAAACAGGGACTAAAGTCTACGAGCAGTACTTC. Translating it yields CASSLKTGTKVYEQYF.

In this sample, this clone turned up a few times. This chain links TRBV7-9 with TRBJ2-1, with 10 bases lining up with TRBD1. The CDR3 runs 15 residues. J was trimmed by 7 bases and V by 4 bases; bases with no gene match: 7. Germline V gene lookup returns CDR1 SEHNR and CDR2 FQNEAQ (reference sequence). This CDR3 reads CASSSLWTGGNEQFF. CDR3 nucleotides: TGTGCCAGCAGCTCGCTCTGGACAGGGGGGAATGAGCAGTTCTTC. The variable domain in full, with the rest retrieved from reference TRBV7-9 and TRBJ2-1, is DTGVSQNPRHKITKRGQNVTFRCDPISEHNRLYWYRQTLGQGPEFLTYFQNEAQLEKSRLLSDRFSAERPKGSFSTLEIQRTEQGDSAMYLCASSSLWTGGNEQFFGPGTRLTVL.

V usage is TRBV11-2 and J usage is TRBJ2-3, with TRBD2 identical over 10 bases. V was pared by 5 bases and J by 3 bases, with 11 bases of the junction left unmatched. Germline-derived CDR1 and CDR2 are SGHAT and FQNNGV. The CDR3 spans 17 residues. Written as DNA, the CDR3 is TGTGCCAGCAGCAATCCTTCTAGCGGGGGCATGACAGATACGCAGTATTTT. This gives the protein CASSNPSSGGMTDTQYF.

V is TRBV28 and J is TRBJ1-4; D is undetermined. Trimming removed 2 bases at V and 6 bases at J, with 10 bases between. Germline loops: CDR1 MDHEN, CDR2 SYDVKM. This CDR3 region has 14 residues. The CDR3 DNA is TGTGCCAGCAGTTTACCCCCAATGGATGAAAAACTGTTTTTT. Its protein is CASSLPPMDEKLFF.

This clone appeared a few times. The gene calls are TRBV5-5 and TRBJ1-3; D remains unclear. Looked up from germline, CDR1 is SGHKS and CDR2 is YYEKEE (reference sequence). This CDR3 comprises 12 residues. V was shortened by 4 bases and J by 3 bases, with 5 bases between the two germline ends. In DNA form, the CDR3 reads TGTGCCAGCAGCAGCGGTGGAAACACCATATATTTT. Protein product: CASSSGGNTIYF. The whole variable domain, remainder taken from reference TRBV5-5 and TRBJ1-3, is DAGVTQSPTHLIKTRGQQVTLRCSPISGHKSVSWYQQVLGQGPQFIFQYYEKEERGRGNFPDRFSARQFPNYSSELNVNALLLGDSALYLCASSSGGNTIYFGEGSWLTVV.

V is TRBV2 and J is TRBJ2-5; TRBD1 matches 8 bases. CDR1 and CDR2 from the germline V gene are SNHLY and FYNNEI. The CDR3 length is 15 residues. V trimming: 6 bases; J trimming: 5 bases; junction bases outside the gene matches: 11. For the CDR3, the DNA is TGTGCCAGCAGCCCCGACAGGGGAAGGCGGGAGACCCAGTACTTC. This codes for CASSPDRGRRETQYF.

V usage is TRBV7-2 and J usage is TRBJ2-2, with D possibly TRBD2 on 5 matching bases. Trimming stripped 4 bases from V and 6 bases from J, with 6 bases between. This CDR3 has 12 amino acids. CDR1 SGHTA and CDR2 FQGNSA come from the germline V gene. In DNA, the CDR3 is TGTGCCAGCAGCTATAGCGCCGGGGAGCTGTTTTTT. It yields the protein CASSYSAGELFF.

This sequence joins TRBV9 and TRBJ2-3, with D maybe TRBD1 (6 bases). CDR1 and CDR2 from the germline V gene are SGDLS and YYNGEE. Trimming stripped 5 bases from V and 0 bases from J, with 13 bases between. This CDR3 comprises 15 residues. The CDR3 loop is CASSEGGQSTDTQYF. The CDR3 region has the DNA TGTGCCAGCAGTGAGGGTGGACAGAGCACAGATACGCAGTATTTT.

Relative to its sample, this clone is medium-sized (0.01 to 0.1%). The rearrangement joins TRBV2 to TRBJ1-1; D is ambiguous. Germline CDR1 and CDR2: SNHLY and FYNNEI. Trimming removed 10 bases at V and 3 bases at J, with 18 bases between. The CDR3 is 14 amino acids. The CDR3 region is CATRTDNYDTEAFF. CDR3 in DNA: TGTGCCACCAGGACCGACAATTACGACACTGAAGCTTTCTTT.

This clone was seen a single time. The rearrangement joins TRBV11-3 to TRBJ2-3; D is unclear. The germline gives CDR1 SGHNT, CDR2 YENEEA. This CDR3 has 14 residues. V lost 5 bases and J lost 1, with 10 bases in between. CDR3 DNA sequence: TGTGCCAGCAGCCCCGGACCCCGCACAGATACGCAGTATTTT. Residues: CASSPGPRTDTQYF.

The chain recombines TRBV7-9 with TRBJ1-4; TRBD1 matches at 7 bases. The J segment lost 5 bases and the V segment lost 4 bases, leaving 4 bases of the junction unmatched. The CDR3 loop spans 14 amino acids. Germline V gene data show CDR1 as SEHNR and CDR2 as FQNEAQ (reference sequence). The CDR3 DNA follows: TGTGCCAGCAGCTCGACAGGGAGAAATGAAAAACTGTTTTTT. Translation gives CASSSTGRNEKLFF.

This clone is classed as medium-sized. The CDR3 nucleotides are TGTGCCATCACTCCAGCCGCTAACTATGGCTACACCTTC. It codes for CAITPAANYGYTF. The V call is TRBV10-3, the J call TRBJ1-2; D is undetermined. Germline lookup yields CDR1 ENHRY and CDR2 SYGVKD. This CDR3 spans 13 amino acids. The V end lost 7 bases, the J end lost 0 bases, and 9 bases lay between the germline ends.

By sample share, this clone is medium-sized. The V call is TRBV5-1, the J call TRBJ2-2; D is unclear. The length of the CDR3 is 15 residues. CDR1 is SGHRS and CDR2 is YFSETQ in the germline V gene. V gave up 0 bases and J gave up 3 bases, with 9 bases separating them. The chain's CDR3 is CASSLDDTYTGELFF. DNA of the CDR3: TGCGCCAGCAGCTTGGATGATACTTACACCGGGGAGCTGTTTTTT.

This chain links TRBV9 with TRBJ2-3, with D uncertain. The CDR3 has 13 residues. Looked up from germline, CDR1 is SGDLS and CDR2 is YYNGEE. V dropped 2 bases and J dropped 2 bases, with 6 bases sitting between them. CDR3 in DNA: TGTGCCAGCAGCGTCCAAATCACAGATACGCAGTATTTT. It translates to CASSVQITDTQYF. Full variable domain (outside the CDR3, taken from reference TRBV9 and TRBJ2-3): DSGVTQTPKHLITATGQRVTLRCSPRSGDLSVYWYQQSLDQGLQFLIQYYNGEERAKGNILERFSAQQFPDLHSELNLSSLELGDSALYFCASSVQITDTQYFGPGTRLTVL.

This clone has more than one count but fewer than ten. The chain has TRBV6-4 and TRBJ2-3, with TRBD2 identical over 12 bases. V shed 3 bases, J shed 5 bases, and the junction held 6 bases outside the gene matches. Germline V gene data show CDR1 as MRHNA and CDR2 as SNTAGT. This CDR3 comprises 16 residues. The CDR3 DNA reads as TGTGCCAGCAGTGATTCTAGCGGGGGGGCCGTAGATACGCAGTATTTT. Amino acid sequence: CASSDSSGGAVDTQYF.

The V gene is TRBV4-2, the J gene TRBJ1-6, with D perhaps TRBD1 (5 bases). The CDR3 contains 14 residues. Germline V CDR1 and CDR2: LGHNA, YNFKEQ. Deletions cut 5 bases from V and 4 bases from J, with 9 bases between. CDR3 nucleotide sequence: TGTGCCAGCAGCTTCGGACAATATAATTCACCCCTCCACTTT. It specifies CASSFGQYNSPLHF.

There are a few counts of this clone. V is TRBV28 and J is TRBJ1-2, with 7 bases identical to TRBD1. The germline CDR1 and CDR2 sequences are MDHEN and SYDVKM. The CDR3 spans 13 residues. The V and J ends lost 4 bases and 4 bases, in that order; junction bases with no gene match: 3. CDR3 DNA: TGTGCCAGCAGTTCGGGACAGCCCTATGGCTACACCTTC. Protein product: CASSSGQPYGYTF.

As to this clone: Other DNA sequences of this sample code for an identical CDR3. This chain uses TRBV11-2 with TRBJ1-1; a possible D gene is TRBD1 (6 bases). Trimming removed 1 base at V and 5 bases at J, with 14 bases between. The CDR3 is made up of 15 amino acids. From germline, CDR1 is SGHAT and CDR2 FQNNGV. CDR3 nucleotides: TGTGCCAGCAGCTTAGGTGGAGGGGGAGGGACTGAAGCTTTCTTT. Its protein product is CASSLGGGGGTEAFF. The full variable domain, completed using reference TRBV11-2 and TRBJ1-1, is EAGVAQSPRYKIIEKRQSVAFWCNPISGHATLYWYQQILGQGPKLLIQFQNNGVVDDSQLPKDRFSAERLKGVDSTLKIQPAKLEDSAVYLCASSLGGGGGTEAFFGQGTRLTVV.

The chain carries TRBV6-5 and TRBJ1-1, with D unresolved. Between the trimmed V and J ends, which lost 6 bases and 0 bases, there was a span of 14 bases. Germline V gives CDR1 MNHEY, CDR2 SVGAGI. This CDR3 is built from 15 residues. CDR3 sequence reads: CASSRGRNMNTEAFF. The CDR3 bases are TGTGCCAGCAGCCGAGGACGGAATATGAACACTGAAGCTTTCTTT.

This clone has only a few counts. This chain links TRBV7-2 with TRBJ1-5; D perhaps matches TRBD1 (5 bases). Trimming took off 6 bases at V and 5 bases at J, with 8 bases between the two ends. The CDR3 has 12 residues. Germline V gives CDR1 SGHTA, CDR2 FQGNSA. The CDR3 loop is CASSWGDQPQHF. In nucleotides, the CDR3 is TGTGCCAGCAGTTGGGGGGATCAGCCCCAGCATTTT.

The J gene is TRBJ2-5, the V gene TRBV7-9; maybe TRBD2 (6 bases). From germline, CDR1 is SEHNR and CDR2 FQNEAQ (reference sequence). With 5 bases removed from V and 6 bases from J, the gap between germline ends came to 13 bases. This CDR3 comprises 13 residues. CDR3 sequence (DNA): TGTGCCAGCAGCAAAACTAGCACTCAGACCCAGTACTTC. Protein sequence: CASSKTSTQTQYF.